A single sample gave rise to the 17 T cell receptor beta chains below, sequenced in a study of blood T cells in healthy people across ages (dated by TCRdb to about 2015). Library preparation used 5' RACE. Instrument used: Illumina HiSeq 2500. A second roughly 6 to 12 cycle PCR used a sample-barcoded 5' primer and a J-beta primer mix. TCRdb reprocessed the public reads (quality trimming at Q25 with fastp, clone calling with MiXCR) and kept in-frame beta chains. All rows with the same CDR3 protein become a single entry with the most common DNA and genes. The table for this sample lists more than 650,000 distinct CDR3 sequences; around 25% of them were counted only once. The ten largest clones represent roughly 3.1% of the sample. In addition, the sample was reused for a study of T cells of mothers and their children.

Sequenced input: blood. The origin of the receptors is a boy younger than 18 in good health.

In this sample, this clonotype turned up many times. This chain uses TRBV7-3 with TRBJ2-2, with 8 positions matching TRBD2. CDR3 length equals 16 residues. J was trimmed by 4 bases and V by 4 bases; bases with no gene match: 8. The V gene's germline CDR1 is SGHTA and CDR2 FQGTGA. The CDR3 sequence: CASSSRIAGPTGELFF. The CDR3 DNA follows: TGTGCCAGCAGCTCCCGCATAGCGGGGCCCACCGGGGAGCTGTTTTTT.

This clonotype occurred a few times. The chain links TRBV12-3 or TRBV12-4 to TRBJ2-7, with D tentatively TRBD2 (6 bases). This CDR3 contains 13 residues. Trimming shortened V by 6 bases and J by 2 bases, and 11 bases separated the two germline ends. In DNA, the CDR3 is TGTGCCAGCAGCCGGGGGTGGACCTACGAGCAGTACTTC. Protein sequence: CASSRGWTYEQYF.

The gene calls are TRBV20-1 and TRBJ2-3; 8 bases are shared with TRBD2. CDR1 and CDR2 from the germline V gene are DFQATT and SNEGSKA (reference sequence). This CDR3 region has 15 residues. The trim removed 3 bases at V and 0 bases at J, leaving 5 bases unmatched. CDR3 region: CSASRGGVSTDTQYF. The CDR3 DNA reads TGCAGTGCTAGTCGGGGGGGCGTTAGCACAGATACGCAGTATTTT.

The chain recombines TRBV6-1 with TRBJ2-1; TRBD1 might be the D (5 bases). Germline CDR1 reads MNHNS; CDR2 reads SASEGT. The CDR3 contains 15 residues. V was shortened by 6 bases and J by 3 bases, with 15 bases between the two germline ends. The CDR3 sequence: CASRITGPRYNEQFF. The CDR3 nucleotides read TGTGCCAGCAGGATTACAGGACCCCGCTACAATGAGCAGTTCTTC.

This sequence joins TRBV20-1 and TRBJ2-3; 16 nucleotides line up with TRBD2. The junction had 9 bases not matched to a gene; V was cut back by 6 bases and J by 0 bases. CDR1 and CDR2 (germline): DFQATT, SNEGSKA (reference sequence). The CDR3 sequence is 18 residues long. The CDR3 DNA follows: TGCAGTGCGTTGTCGGGACTAGCGGGGGGGTCGAGCACAGATACGCAGTATTTT. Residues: CSALSGLAGGSSTDTQYF.

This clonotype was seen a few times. In DNA, the CDR3 is TGTGCCAGCAGCGGGCCAGCGGGGAGCTCCTACAATGAGCAGTTCTTC. Translated: CASSGPAGSSYNEQFF. The gene calls are TRBV12-3 or TRBV12-4 and TRBJ2-1; 7 nucleotides line up with TRBD2. The CDR3 has 16 residues. Germline trimming cut 6 bases from V and 0 bases from J; bases unmatched to any gene: 8.

CDR3 residues: CASSQDGPEMSSTDTQYF. The DNA of the CDR3 is TGCGCCAGCAGCCAAGATGGGCCTGAGATGTCAAGCACAGATACGCAGTATTTT. This chain links TRBV4-3 with TRBJ2-3; D uncertain. The CDR3 sequence is 18 residues long. Looked up from germline, CDR1 is LGHNA and CDR2 is YSLEER. V shed 0 bases and J shed 0 bases, with 16 bases lying between them.

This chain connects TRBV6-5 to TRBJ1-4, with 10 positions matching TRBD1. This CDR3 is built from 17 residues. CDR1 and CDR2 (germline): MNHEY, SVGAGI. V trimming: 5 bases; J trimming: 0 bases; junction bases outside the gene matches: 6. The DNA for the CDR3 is TGTGCCAGCAGTCGCCGGGACAGGGGTTCAACTAATGAAAAACTGTTTTTT. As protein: CASSRRDRGSTNEKLFF.

CDR3 sequence reads: CASSLEASGEQFF. As DNA, the CDR3 is TGCGCCAGCAGCTTGGAGGCTAGCGGTGAGCAGTTCTTC. The chain joins TRBV5-1 to TRBJ2-5; TRBD2 aligns across 7 bases. TRBJ2-1 matches the DNA end more closely, so the J call is doubtful. The CDR3 has 13 residues. Germline loops: CDR1 SGHRS, CDR2 YFSETQ.

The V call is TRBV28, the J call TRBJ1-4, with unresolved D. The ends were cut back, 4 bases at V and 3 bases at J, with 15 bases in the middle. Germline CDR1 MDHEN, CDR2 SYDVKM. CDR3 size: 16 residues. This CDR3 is CASSSAWNWANEKLFF. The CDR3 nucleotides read TGTGCCAGCAGTTCGGCCTGGAACTGGGCTAATGAAAAACTGTTTTTT.

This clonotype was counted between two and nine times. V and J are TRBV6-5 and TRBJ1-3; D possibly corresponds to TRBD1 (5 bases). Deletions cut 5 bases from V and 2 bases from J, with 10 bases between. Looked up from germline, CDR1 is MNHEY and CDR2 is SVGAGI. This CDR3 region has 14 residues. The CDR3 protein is CASSKGTAGNTIYF. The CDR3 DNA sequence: TGTGCCAGCAGTAAAGGGACGGCTGGAAACACCATATATTTT.

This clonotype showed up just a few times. This CDR3 is CASSYALNNEQFF. The CDR3 DNA reads TGTGCCAGCAGTTACGCACTAAACAATGAGCAGTTCTTC. The chain joins TRBV6-5 to TRBJ2-1, with unresolved D. This CDR3 has 13 residues. Per germline, CDR1 MNHEY and CDR2 SVGAGI. V lost 2 bases and J 5 bases, leaving 7 bases between the germline ends.

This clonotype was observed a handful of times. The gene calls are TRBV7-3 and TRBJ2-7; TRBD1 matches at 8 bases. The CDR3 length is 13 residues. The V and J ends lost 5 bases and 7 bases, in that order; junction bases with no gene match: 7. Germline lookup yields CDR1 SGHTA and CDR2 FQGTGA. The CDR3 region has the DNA TGTGCCAGCAGCGAAACCAGGGGGCAGGAGCAGTACTTC. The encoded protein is CASSETRGQEQYF.

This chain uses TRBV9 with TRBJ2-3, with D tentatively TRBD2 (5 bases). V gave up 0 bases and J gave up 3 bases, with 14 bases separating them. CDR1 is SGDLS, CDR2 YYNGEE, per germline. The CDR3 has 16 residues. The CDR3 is CASSVDTGMGTDTQYF. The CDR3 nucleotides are TGTGCCAGCAGCGTAGACACGGGGATGGGGACAGATACGCAGTATTTT.

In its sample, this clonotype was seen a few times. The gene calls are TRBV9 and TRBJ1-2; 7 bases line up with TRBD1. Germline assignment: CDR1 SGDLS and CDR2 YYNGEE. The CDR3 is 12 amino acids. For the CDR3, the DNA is TGTGCTAGCCAGGGGACAGATTATGGCTACACCTTC. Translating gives CASQGTDYGYTF.

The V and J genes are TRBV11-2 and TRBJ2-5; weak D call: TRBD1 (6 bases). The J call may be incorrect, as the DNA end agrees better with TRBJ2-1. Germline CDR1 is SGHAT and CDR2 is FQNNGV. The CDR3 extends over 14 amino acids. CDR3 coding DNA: TGTGCCAGCAGCTCCGGGGCAGGGGAATATGAGCAGTTCTTC. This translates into CASSSGAGEYEQFF.

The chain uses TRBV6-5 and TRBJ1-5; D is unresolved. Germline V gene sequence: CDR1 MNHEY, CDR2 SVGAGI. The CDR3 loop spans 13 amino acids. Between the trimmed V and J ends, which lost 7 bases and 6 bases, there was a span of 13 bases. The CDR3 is CASTGPLGQPQHF. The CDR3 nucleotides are TGTGCCAGCACAGGACCCCTCGGTCAGCCCCAGCATTTT.